The entry below gives a single T cell receptor (beta chain) sequence along with its context. Its antigen is currently not known. Base qualities are not provided; no much larger clone lies one nucleotide away. The data were taken from a study of cytomegalovirus exposure and HLA in healthy donors (dated by TCRdb to about 2017). Turning to the overall study: An earlier analysis of around 600 of the donors reported approximately 270 Gb of sequence data and around 110 million unique TCR beta sequences from around 200 million T cells. Typing coverage differed by locus: A, B, C, DRB1 and DQB1 were typed in roughly 629-630 donors, DQA1 in 522, DPA1 in over 600, and DPB1 in 472. Roughly 300 gigabases of sequencing data and tens of millions of unique TCR sequences were included in an early release covering about 620 HLA-typed donors. HLA typing covered class I and class II loci at four-digit resolution. Roughly 5 DR-DQ haplotypes were handled as single units for association and clustering because linkage in the cohort was strong. The genetic ancestry cluster associated with self-reported Caucasian donors included about four fifths of the approximately 400 genotyped donors. The T cell repertoires of around 730 subjects were profiled by immunosequencing and related to cytomegalovirus serostatus. In addition to the first cohort of approximately 670 subjects, a separate validation cohort of 120 different subjects was used. An earlier analysis of a few hundred of the donors applied high-throughput TCR beta sequencing to assess whether each TCR beta V gene segment acted as functional or pseudogenic. A later analysis re-analyzed previously published TCR beta repertoires from approximately 700 donors and added high-resolution HLA genotyping to study TCR occurrence patterns. Rather than using new phenotypic data, the later analysis identified candidate immune exposures from TCR beta sequences and from how often those sequences occurred across donors. On average, around 200,000 unique TCR beta nucleotide sequences were sequenced per donor among about 400 genotyped donors of the cohort, with 15% to 20% of those sequences being non-productive. The study was designed to test whether signatures of past pathogen exposure could be identified by cataloging public T cell receptors. A later genetic analysis used genome-wide SNP genotypes for about three fifths of the 666 donors, treating that subset as a discovery cohort. Every repertoire in the discovery cohort had been generated on one and the same sequencing platform. Alongside the repertoire data, information on donor age, sex, ethnicity and CMV serostatus was compiled. To predict cytomegalovirus infection status, the study combined high-throughput TCR immunosequencing, statistical association of individual TCRs with disease status, and machine learning.

Libraries were built with the immunoSEQ multiplex PCR assay. The multiplex PCR relied on a mix of 60 forward primers for TCR Vbeta segments and 13 reverse primers for TCR Jbeta segments. The CDR3 region of rearranged TCR beta genes was amplified from genomic DNA with a multiplex PCR assay. On the Illumina HiSeq System, the amplified TCR beta libraries were sequenced as 87-base-pair reads. The source study handled its data this way. In a later analysis, tens of millions of unique TCR beta chains were counted across the approximately 670 repertoires, and about 9.9 million of these chains were shared by at least two donors. Raw reads were error-corrected and collapsed into unique sequences by a nearest-neighbor algorithm in which closely related sequences were merged to remove PCR and sequencing errors. CDR3 sequences were aligned to IMGT reference sequences to assign V, D and J gene segments. Each retained sequence needed at least a six-nucleotide match to both a V gene segment and a J gene segment. Rearrangements were classified as productive when the CDR3 lacked stop codons and remained in frame with V and J, and all other rearrangements were classified as non-productive. Following IMGT convention, CDR3 was defined as the stretch from the second conserved V-encoded cysteine to the conserved J-encoded phenylalanine. The earlier analysis of 500 to 750 of the donors excluded any sequence lacking an unambiguous match to a single V gene segment. In an earlier analysis of a few hundred of the donors, V segments were called functional above 56.7% productive rearrangements and were called segregating when the between-donor standard deviation exceeded 5%. A statistical classification framework was built to diagnose cytomegalovirus status from the catalog of TCR beta chain sequences. In a later analysis, V and J genes were assigned by comparing TCR nucleotide sequences against IMGT/GENE-DB human TR gene sequences. Using the TCRdist pipeline, a later analysis assigned CDR3 sequences along with most-parsimonious VDJ recombination scenarios. In a later analysis, each TCR beta chain was defined by its CDR3 amino acid sequence together with its V-gene family, and reads without a unique V-gene family were excluded. As a way to deal with suspected cross-contamination and a sequencing artifact, a later analysis dropped 450 to 600 nucleotide sequences that were highly shared and had low generation probability. A later analysis calculated a clonal expansion index for each public chain from normalized within-repertoire ranks of inferred template counts. A later analysis computed generation probabilities with a VDJ recombination model fitted to out-of-frame rearrangements, and checked the results against IGoR. A later analysis scored TCR-TCR, TCR-HLA and TCR-CMV co-occurrence with hypergeometric tests, applying a repertoire-size bias correction to TCR pairs. False discovery rates were estimated in a later analysis by permuting HLA or CMV assignments 20 times. In a later analysis, co-occurring TCRs were grouped using DBSCAN, and TCRdist sequence similarity was added for clustering within HLA-allele-positive subsets. Repertoires with fewer than 30,000 or more than 120,000 public chains, plus five repertoires with anomalous nucleotide sharing, were excluded from co-occurrence clustering. The table was pulled from immuneACCESS by TCRdb, which kept in-frame rearrangements only. Such tables lose some clones; where checked, under half of the loss comes from unresolved V genes, and the rest has no known cause. V and J calls and clone size come straight from that table; D and trimming were deduced from the DNA. For this sample there are about 130,000 clones; around 77% appear just once. The ten largest clones capture around 1.2% of the sample.

The cohort consisted of more than 650 healthy bone marrow donors. All cohort members were sampled while nominally healthy, although unrecorded immune exposures were likely present. The donor tested CMV seronegative and was one of the 352 seronegative cohort members. A peripheral blood sample was provided by each donor, and peripheral blood mononuclear cells were used for TCR beta sequencing. Genomic DNA was extracted from the blood cell samples with the Qiagen DNeasy Blood Extraction Kit. Inclusive of the bounding cysteine and phenylalanine, the CDR3 is 15 residues long. Of all the DNA, just the CDR3 is kept, 45 bases in frame from base 1. For CDR1 and CDR2, the germline V gene lists SGHRS and YFSETQ. Trimming accounts for 4 bases at V and 5 bases at J, while the number of junction bases matched to no gene is 10. Overall study results and their limits: A later analysis associated about 17,000 TCR beta sequences with specific HLA alleles at a false discovery rate of 0.05. A later analysis reported that several top co-occurrence clusters appeared linked to parvovirus B19, influenza, CMV and Epstein-Barr virus. In vitro tests confirmed that a few of the cytomegalovirus-associated TCR beta chains recognize cytomegalovirus antigens. Correlated functional status among segregating V segments might be attributable to linkage disequilibrium, but an unknown experimental factor could not be ruled out. An earlier analysis of approximately 540 of the donors showed that most TCR beta V segments appeared in productive rearrangements either about 87% or about 30% of the time, which broadly matched IMGT annotations. Because some donors lacked HLA typing at each locus, the association tests relied only on the typed subset. When HLA alleles, especially DR and DQ, strongly co-occurred, TCR associations were difficult to assign to individual alleles. A later genetic analysis reported fewer N-insertions in productive TCRs among donors in an Asian-associated ancestry cluster than the approximately 700-donor mean. About 15 rarely observed V segments, including chromosome 9 orphons, were excluded from the earlier analysis of almost 600 of the donors because counts were too low. CMV serostatus was the only immune exposure information available for the cohort. In a later analysis, the rate of TCR association differed among HLA loci, with DRB1 alleles having the most associated TCRs and HLA-C alleles having the fewest. According to the authors, the approach could potentially be generalized to other disease states and immunological phenotypes. A further reported finding was that TCR beta sequences accurately predicted the HLA-A and HLA-B alleles for most subjects in the first cohort. Most TCR sequences were seen in very few donors, while some public TCRs were found in many individuals. Only TCR beta chains were sequenced in this cohort, and the absence of alpha or paired-chain data limited detectable features. A later analysis found that HLA-associated TCR beta chains were more clonally expanded and had lower generation probabilities than equally common non-associated chains. The 87-base-pair reads could not distinguish some IMGT-functional V segments, including TRBV6-2 and TRBV6-3, so those segments were excluded. In a later genetic analysis, a missense DCLRE1C variant was associated with V-gene and J-gene trimming of TCR beta chains, and the association was replicated in an independent cohort. In both the original and validation cohorts, the classifier was reported to diagnose cytomegalovirus status with high specificity and sensitivity. According to a later analysis, most CMV-associated TCR beta chains appeared to be HLA-restricted, and the HLA associations seemed to be driven largely by CMV exposure. A cluster of highly shared sequence variants was judged likely to represent a technical artifact of the sequencing pipeline. In the study, around 160 TCR beta chains were listed as associated with cytomegalovirus. Presence/absence analyses assumed roughly uniform sequencing depth across donors, an assumption that may not hold.

Material: PBMCs. The origin of this receptor is a man aged 50 to 60 in good health and CMV-seronegative. This sequence uses TRBV5-1 and TRBJ2-7; 9 middle bases align to TRBD2. The CDR3 here reads CASSPLGGRADEQYF. The sequence in DNA is TGCGCCAGCAGCCCCTTGGGCGGGAGGGCGGACGAGCAGTACTTC.